The T cell receptor (beta chain) described here comes from a study of cytomegalovirus exposure and HLA in healthy donors. This clone was seen a few times. PCR primers comprised 60 Vbeta and 13 Jbeta primers. Sequencing used immunoSEQ multiplex PCR; TCRdb keeps in-frame clones, though not all of them. Of roughly 97,000 clones in the sample, around three quarters are singletons; the top ten hold about 5.4%. Germline V lookup: CDR1 SGHVS, CDR2 FQNEAQ. V lost 0 bases and J 0 bases, leaving 6 bases between the germline ends. The CDR3 covers 15 residues. The source material was PBMCs. This receptor was identified in a woman aged 18-29 years in good health and CMV-seropositive. The chain recombines TRBV7-8 with TRBJ1-3; D remains unclear. The DNA for the CDR3 is TGTGCCAGCAGCTTAGCTGGCGGCTCTGGAAACACCATATATTTT. Translation gives CASSLAGGSGNTIYF.